The clone carrying this TCR beta chain occurred a few times. Alongside a J-beta primer mix, a sample-barcoded 5' primer served in a second PCR lasting roughly 7 to 11 cycles. TCRdb fed the 5' RACE reads into MiXCR, producing one record per CDR3 protein. The data hold roughly 1,500,000 distinct CDR3 sequences, with approximately 38% observed a single time. The data were obtained in a study of blood T cells in healthy people across ages. The V and J ends lost 5 bases and 3 bases, in that order; junction bases with no gene match: 6. There are 13 residues in the CDR3. CDR1 is DFQATT, CDR2 SNEGSKA, per germline (reference sequence).

Sequencing was performed on blood. The chain joins TRBV20-1 to TRBJ1-2; 7 positions match TRBD1. The TCR originated in a woman aged 18-35 years in good health. The CDR3: CSARWGTDYGYTF. CDR3 sequence (DNA): TGCAGTGCTCGCTGGGGGACAGACTATGGCTACACCTTC.